The following is a TCR beta chain sequence with its context. This sample also contains other DNA sequences that code for the same CDR3. The data originate from a study of shared clonotypes between healthy human individuals. As defined, naive CD8 cells were CD45RO-negative and positively selected for CCR7, with terminally differentiated effector memory CD45RA+ cells excluded. Germline CDR1 reads SQVTM; CDR2 reads ANQGSEA. This CDR3 comprises 10 residues. The V gene lost 7 bases and the J gene lost 2 bases, with 4 bases spanning the gap. TCRdb keeps only in-frame clones here, not all; method: immunoSEQ multiplex PCR. The table includes about 2.1 million clones, about 93% detected once.

The receptor's source is a man younger than 35 in good health. Some clones in this sample may be carry-over from other donors' samples. Sequencing input: naive CD8+ T cells from PBMCs. The J gene is TRBJ2-3, the V gene TRBV29-1; D gene uncertain. This CDR3 reads CSANTDTQYF. CDR3 DNA sequence: TGCAGCGCTAACACAGATACGCAGTATTTT.